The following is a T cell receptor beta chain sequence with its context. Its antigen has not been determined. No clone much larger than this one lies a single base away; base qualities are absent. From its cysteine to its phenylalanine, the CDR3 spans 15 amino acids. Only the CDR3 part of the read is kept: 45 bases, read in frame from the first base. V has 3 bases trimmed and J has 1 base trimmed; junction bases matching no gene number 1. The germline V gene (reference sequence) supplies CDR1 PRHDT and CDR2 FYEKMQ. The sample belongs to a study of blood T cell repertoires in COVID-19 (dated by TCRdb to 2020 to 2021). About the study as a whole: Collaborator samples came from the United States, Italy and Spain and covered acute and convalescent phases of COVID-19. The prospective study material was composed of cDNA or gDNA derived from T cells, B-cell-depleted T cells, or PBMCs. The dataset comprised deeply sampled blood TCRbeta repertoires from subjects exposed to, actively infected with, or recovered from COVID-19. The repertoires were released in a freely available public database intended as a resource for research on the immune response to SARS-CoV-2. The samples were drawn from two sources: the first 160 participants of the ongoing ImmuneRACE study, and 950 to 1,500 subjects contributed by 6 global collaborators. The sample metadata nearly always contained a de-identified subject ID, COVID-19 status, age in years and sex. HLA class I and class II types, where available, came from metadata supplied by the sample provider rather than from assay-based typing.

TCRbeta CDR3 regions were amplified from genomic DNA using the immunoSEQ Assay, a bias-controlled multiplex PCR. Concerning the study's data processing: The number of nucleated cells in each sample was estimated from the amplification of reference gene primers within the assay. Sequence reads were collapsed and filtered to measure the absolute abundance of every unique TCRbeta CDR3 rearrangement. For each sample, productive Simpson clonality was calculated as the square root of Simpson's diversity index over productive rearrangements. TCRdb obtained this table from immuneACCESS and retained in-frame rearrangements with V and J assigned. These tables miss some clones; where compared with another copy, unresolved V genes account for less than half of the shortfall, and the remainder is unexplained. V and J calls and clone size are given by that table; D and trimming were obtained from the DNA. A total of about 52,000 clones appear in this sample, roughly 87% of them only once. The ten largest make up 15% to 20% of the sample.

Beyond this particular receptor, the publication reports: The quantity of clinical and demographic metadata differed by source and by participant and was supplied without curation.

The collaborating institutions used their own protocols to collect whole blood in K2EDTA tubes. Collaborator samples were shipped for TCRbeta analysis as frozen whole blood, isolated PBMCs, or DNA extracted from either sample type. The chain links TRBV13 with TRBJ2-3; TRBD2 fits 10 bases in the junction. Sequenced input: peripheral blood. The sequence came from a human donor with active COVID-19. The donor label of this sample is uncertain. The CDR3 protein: CASSFSGGGTDTQYF. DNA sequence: TGTGCCAGCAGCTTCAGCGGGGGGGGCACAGATACGCAGTATTTT.